In this sample, the clone carrying this T cell receptor (beta chain) turned up many times. Its antigen is currently unknown. The ends were cut back, 0 bases at V and 6 bases at J, with 16 bases in the middle. The CDR3 runs 15 residues. Germline values: CDR1 SGHKS, CDR2 YYEKEE (reference sequence). Stated time point: technical triplicate 3. Libraries used 2 million unsorted PBMCs kept frozen in RNAlater. These data are taken from a study of neurological immune-mediated disorders. Study findings and constraints: Whereas HTLV-1-associated myelopathy showed the most TCR clonal expansion, multiple sclerosis showed the least, with levels below those of healthy controls.

Over 170 million TCR-beta sequences, together covering 15-18 subjects, were produced by every individual sequencing run that was carried out. TCRdb reanalysed the 5' RACE reads using MiXCR and keeps one entry per CDR3 protein. This sample has some 48,000 distinct CDR3 sequences; 20% to 25% occur once, and the top ten carry almost 4.5%. What was sequenced was PBMCs. The chain has TRBV5-5 and TRBJ2-7; D might be TRBD1 or TRBD2, each matching 5 bases. This TCR derives from a man aged 55 to 70 with HTLV-1-associated myelopathy (HAM/TSP). CDR3 protein: CASSLEGPPLSEQYF. DNA of the CDR3: TGTGCCAGCAGCTTGGAGGGACCCCCGCTCAGCGAGCAGTACTTC.